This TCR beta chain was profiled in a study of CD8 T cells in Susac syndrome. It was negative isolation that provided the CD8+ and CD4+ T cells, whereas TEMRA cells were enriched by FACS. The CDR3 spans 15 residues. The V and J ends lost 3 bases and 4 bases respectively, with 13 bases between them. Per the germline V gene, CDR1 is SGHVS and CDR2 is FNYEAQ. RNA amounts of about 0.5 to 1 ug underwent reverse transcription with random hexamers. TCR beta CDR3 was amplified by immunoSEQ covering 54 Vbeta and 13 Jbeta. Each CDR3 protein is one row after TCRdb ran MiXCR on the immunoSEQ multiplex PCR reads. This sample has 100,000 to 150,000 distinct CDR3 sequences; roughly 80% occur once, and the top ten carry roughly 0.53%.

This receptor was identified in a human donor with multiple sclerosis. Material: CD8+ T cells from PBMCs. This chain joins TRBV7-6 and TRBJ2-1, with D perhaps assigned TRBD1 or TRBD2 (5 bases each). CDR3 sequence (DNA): TGTGCCAGCAGCTTTCAACTAGGGGTTTACAATGAGCAGTTCTTC. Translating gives CASSFQLGVYNEQFF.